This T cell receptor beta chain was documented in a study of shared clonotypes between healthy human individuals. The study's findings and limits: Among a few donors, 4.5% to 5.5% of naive CD4 clonotypes were found in common. The rarefaction results pointed to incomplete sorted-subset sequencing despite large depth.

Concerning this clone itself: Antigen unknown.

Deep was the level used in running the assay. The protocol was immunoSEQ multiplex PCR, while the TCRdb copy is restricted to in-frame clones and leaves out a portion. The table shows around 2.5 million clones, with 80% to 95% occurring only once. Germline CDR1 SGHRS, CDR2 YFSETQ. This CDR3 region has 16 residues. V lost 7 bases and J lost 7, with 26 bases in between. Sequencing was carried out using naive CD4+ T cells from PBMCs. Stated subset: CD45RA+ positively selected. This receptor was obtained from a man aged 18 to 29 in good health. Some clones in this sample may be carry-over from other donors' samples. V and J are TRBV5-1 and TRBJ2-5; a weak D match, TRBD1 (6 bases). CDR3 region: CASAPVMDRLRGTQYF. DNA of the CDR3: TGCGCCAGCGCACCCGTGATGGACAGACTTCGCGGGACCCAGTACTTC.